This TCR beta chain stems from a study of Ad26.COV2.S vaccination and SARS-CoV-2 variants. Study-wide background: Once or twice, 56 days apart, Ad26.COV2.S was delivered intramuscularly. Findings of the study overall: Comparable non-spike TCR breadth was observed in vaccine and placebo recipients.

Some clones are missing from TCRdb's copy, which holds only in-frame ones; the method was immunoSEQ multiplex PCR. The sample holds about 470,000 clones; 90% are singletons and the top ten take more than 3.5%. Treatment defined: around 19 received Ad26.COV2.S at low or high dose, single or two shots; 5 received placebo; per-sample allocation not given. Sampling was done on day 63 after the first vaccine or placebo injection. The vaccine antigen was prefusion-stabilized Wuhan SARS-CoV-2 spike. V dropped 2 bases and J dropped 2 bases, with 10 bases sitting between them. CDR1 and CDR2 from the germline V gene are SEHNR and FQNEAQ (reference sequence). The CDR3 runs 15 residues. As regards this clone: Its antigen is still unknown.

The rearrangement links TRBV7-9 to TRBJ2-1; D is unclear. The specimen was peripheral blood, collected in a trial of Ad26.COV2.S vaccine versus placebo. This receptor was identified in a person aged 18-65 years who received the Ad26.COV2.S COVID-19 vaccine or a placebo. The CDR3 is CASSLSEVTYNEQFF. The CDR3 nucleotides are TGTGCCAGCAGCTTAAGCGAGGTAACCTACAATGAGCAGTTCTTC.